This T cell receptor (beta chain) was captured in a study of blood T cell repertoires in COVID-19. Study in general: PBMCs, B-cell-depleted T cells, or T cells were the source of the cDNA or gDNA that made up the material.

Before being deemed recovered, Cohort 3 donors had two negative PCRs, clearance, or symptom resolution. In the original processing: Amplification of reference gene primers provided the estimated nucleated cell counts. Libraries were prepared by immunoSEQ multiplex PCR; TCRdb keeps only in-frame clonotypes and omits some of them. V and J calls and clone size are copied from that table; D and trimming were computed from the DNA. The sample holds about 330,000 clones, roughly 87% seen once. This clone was recorded only once. The CDR3 length is 15 residues. Per germline, CDR1 SGHVS and CDR2 FQNEAQ. V shed 5 bases, J shed 5 bases, and the junction held 10 bases outside the gene matches.

Sequencing used PBMCs or T cells enriched from blood (not recorded which). This receptor was taken from a woman aged 30 to 39 who had recovered from COVID-19. This sequence joins TRBV7-8 and TRBJ2-7; 9 positions match TRBD1. This chain's CDR3 is CASSPPGTGMNEQYF. Written as DNA, the CDR3 is TGTGCCAGCAGCCCTCCCGGGACAGGGATGAACGAGCAGTACTTC.